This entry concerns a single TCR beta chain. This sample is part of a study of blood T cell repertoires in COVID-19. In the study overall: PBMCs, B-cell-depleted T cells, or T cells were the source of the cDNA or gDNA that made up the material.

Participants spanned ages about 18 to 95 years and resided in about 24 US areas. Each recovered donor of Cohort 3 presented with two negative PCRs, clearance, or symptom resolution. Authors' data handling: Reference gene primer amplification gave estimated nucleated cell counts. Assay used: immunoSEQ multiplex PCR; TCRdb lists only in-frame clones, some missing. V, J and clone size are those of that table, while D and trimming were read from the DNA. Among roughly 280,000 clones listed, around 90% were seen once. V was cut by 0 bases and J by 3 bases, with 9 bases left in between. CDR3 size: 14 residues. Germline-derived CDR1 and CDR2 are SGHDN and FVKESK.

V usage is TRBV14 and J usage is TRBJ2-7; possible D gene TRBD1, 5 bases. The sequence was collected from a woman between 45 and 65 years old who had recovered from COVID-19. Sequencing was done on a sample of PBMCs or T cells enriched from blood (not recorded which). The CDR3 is CASSQDGQSYEQYF. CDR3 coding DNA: TGTGCCAGCAGCCAAGATGGACAAAGCTACGAGCAGTACTTC.